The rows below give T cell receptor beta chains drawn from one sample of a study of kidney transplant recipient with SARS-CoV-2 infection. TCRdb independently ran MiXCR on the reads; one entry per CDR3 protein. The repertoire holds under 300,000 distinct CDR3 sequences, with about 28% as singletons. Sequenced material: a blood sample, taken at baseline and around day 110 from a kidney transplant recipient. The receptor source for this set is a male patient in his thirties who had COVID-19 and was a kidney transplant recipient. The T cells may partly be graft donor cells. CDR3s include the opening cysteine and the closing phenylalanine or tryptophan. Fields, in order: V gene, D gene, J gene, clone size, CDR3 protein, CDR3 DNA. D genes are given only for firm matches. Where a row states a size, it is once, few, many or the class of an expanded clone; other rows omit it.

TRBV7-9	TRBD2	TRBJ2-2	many	CASSPAGPGTGELFF	TGTGCCAGCAGTCCAGCGGGACCGGGCACCGGGGAGCTGTTTTTT
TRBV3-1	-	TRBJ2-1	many	CASSRTPYPRDEQFF	TGTGCCAGCAGCCGAACCCCATACCCCCGCGATGAGCAGTTCTTC
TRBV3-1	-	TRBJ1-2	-	CASSICSTLRKTYGYTF	TGTGCCAGCAGCATATGTAGCACCCTTCGAAAGACCTATGGCTACACCTTC
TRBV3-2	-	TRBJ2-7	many	CASSPPGIPYYEQYF	TGTGCCAGCAGCCCACCGGGGATTCCGTACTACGAGCAGTACTTC
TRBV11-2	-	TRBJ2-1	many	CASSPRLGVEQFF	TGTGCCAGCAGCCCCCGTTTGGGGGTTGAGCAGTTCTTC
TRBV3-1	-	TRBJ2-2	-	CASSRAGPISDLTGELFF	TGTGCCAGCAGCCGCGCGGGTCCCATTTCAGACTTGACCGGGGAGCTGTTTTTT
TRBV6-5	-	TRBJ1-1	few	CASSIYGEEAFF	TGTGCCAGCAGTATCTATGGGGAAGAAGCTTTCTTT
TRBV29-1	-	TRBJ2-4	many	CSVERRGIENIQYF	TGCAGCGTTGAGCGAAGGGGTATAGAAAACATTCAGTACTTC
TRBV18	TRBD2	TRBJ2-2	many	CASSPPGLGAGELFF	TGTGCCAGCTCACCCCCGGGACTAGGGGCCGGGGAGCTGTTTTTT
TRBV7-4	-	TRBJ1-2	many	CASSKAHSARKTYGYTF	TGTGCCAGCAGCAAGGCTCATTCAGCTCGAAAGACCTATGGCTACACCTTC
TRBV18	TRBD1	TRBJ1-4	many	CASSTDRGSGKLFF	TGTGCCAGCTCCACTGACAGGGGTAGCGGCAAACTGTTTTTT
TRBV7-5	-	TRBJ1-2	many	CISVPETHNEVGKTYGYTF	-
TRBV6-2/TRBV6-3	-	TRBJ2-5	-	CASSYGIQETQYF	TGTGCCAGCAGTTACGGCATACAAGAGACCCAGTACTTC
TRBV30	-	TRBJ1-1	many	CAWRGGDTEAFF	TGTGCCTGGAGGGGAGGCGACACTGAAGCTTTCTTT
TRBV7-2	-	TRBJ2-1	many	CASSLDSASYNEQFF	TGTGCCAGCAGTCTGGACAGTGCCTCCTACAATGAGCAGTTCTTC